The subject of this entry is one TCR beta chain. Its antigen is not known. Produced via immunoSEQ multiplex PCR; TCRdb's table is partial and in-frame only. The sample carries hundreds of thousands of clones, nearly 80% recorded once. This specimen comes from a study of cytotoxic CD8 clonotypes in ibrutinib-treated CLL. Looking at the study overall: Response samples followed a median 12 months of treatment, range 6 to 36. Across samples, productive templates numbered some 250,000 and productive rearrangements reached roughly 98,000 on average. Study observations and caveats: Sampling time points were not equivalent between sustained-remission and progressing patients.

Germline CDR1 reads SGHVS; CDR2 reads FQNEAQ. Trimming removed 5 bases from V and 4 bases from J, with 15 bases in between. The CDR3 length is 15 residues. This sequence joins TRBV7-8 and TRBJ1-5; no clear D. This material consisted of PBMCs, taken after 12 months of ibrutinib treatment. The source of this sequence is a human donor with chronic lymphocytic leukemia. CDR3 in amino acids: CASSPRVGRNQPQHF. The CDR3 DNA follows: TGTGCCAGCAGCCCGCGTGTGGGCAGGAATCAGCCCCAGCATTTT. The full variable domain, completed using reference TRBV7-8 and TRBJ1-5, is GAGVSQSPRYKVAKRGQDVALRCDPISGHVSLFWYQQALGQGPEFLTYFQNEAQLDKSGLPSDRFFAERPEGSVSTLKIQRTQQEDSAVYLCASSPRVGRNQPQHFGDGTRLSIL.